These 2 T cell receptor beta chains share one sample of origin, sequenced in a study of beta chain features in type 1 diabetes. cDNA synthesis used the whole RNA isolate, giving expressed TCRB sequences. Sequenced by immunoSEQ multiplex PCR; TCRdb stores in-frame clones only, minus some. The repertoire holds about 220,000 clones, with about a tenth as singletons. The specimen sequenced was central memory CD4+ T cells from blood. The receptor source for this set is a man aged 18 to 30 in good health.

V and J are TRBV9 and TRBJ2-1; 8 bases match TRBD2. The CDR3 is made up of 16 amino acids. Trimming at V came to 1 base and at J to 0 bases, leaving 3 bases not matched to a gene. Germline values: CDR1 SGDLS, CDR2 YYNGEE. CDR3 in DNA: TGTGCCAGCAGCGTAATCACTAGCGGCTCCTACAATGAGCAGTTCTTC. This translates into CASSVITSGSYNEQFF.

This chain connects TRBV14 to TRBJ2-1, with D possibly being TRBD1 (5 bases). The germline V gene encodes CDR1 SGHDN and CDR2 FVKESK. The CDR3 is 14 residues long. Between the trimmed V and J ends, which lost 5 bases and 9 bases, there was a span of 17 bases. The CDR3 loop reads CASSVVWQGGEQFF. CDR3 nucleotide sequence: TGTGCCAGCAGCGTGGTCTGGCAGGGCGGTGAGCAGTTCTTC.